The 11 T cell receptor beta chains listed next were all sequenced from one sample in a study of cytomegalovirus exposure and HLA in healthy donors. It was with 60 Vbeta and 13 Jbeta primers that the PCR ran. Profiled with immunoSEQ multiplex PCR; TCRdb holds only in-frame clones, not every one. The sample holds around 150,000 clones, roughly 76% seen once. Material for sequencing was PBMCs. Receptor source: a woman in her forties or fifties in good health and CMV-seronegative.

This clone was seen a few times. This rearrangement joins TRBV19 to TRBJ2-1, with 10 nucleotides matching TRBD2. The germline gives CDR1 LNHDA, CDR2 SQIVND (reference sequence). The CDR3 runs 13 residues. The V and J ends lost 4 bases and 10 bases, in that order; junction bases with no gene match: 4. The CDR3 nucleotides are TGTGCCAGTAGTAGCCCTAGCGGGAGAGAGCAGTTCTTC. Its protein product is CASSSPSGREQFF.

The chain uses TRBV7-9 and TRBJ2-7; maybe TRBD1 (6 bases). Germline V CDR1 and CDR2: SEHNR, FQNEAQ (reference sequence). The V gene lost 6 bases and the J gene lost 3 bases, with 9 bases spanning the gap. CDR3 length equals 12 residues. The chain's CDR3 is CASRLQGYEQYF. The DNA for the CDR3 is TGTGCCAGCAGGCTACAGGGCTACGAGCAGTACTTC.

V is TRBV7-2 and J is TRBJ2-5; possible D gene TRBD1, 6 bases. This CDR3 spans 16 amino acids. Trimming took off 5 bases at V and 1 base at J, with 17 bases between the two ends. Germline CDR1 is SGHTA and CDR2 is FQGNSA. CDR3 DNA: TGTGCCAGCAGCAAAAACCGCTTGGGGGCCCAAGAGACCCAGTACTTC. Translating gives CASSKNRLGAQETQYF.

This chain links TRBV21-1 with TRBJ1-3; the table gives TRBD1 as D, unverified against the DNA. TRBV21-1 is a pseudogene locus. This CDR3 is 15 amino acids long. The DNA of the CDR3 is TGTGCCAGCAGCCAGGAAGGATTCTCTGGAAACACCATATATTTT. Its translation: CASSQEGFSGNTIYF.

The J gene is TRBJ1-2, the V gene TRBV9; 7 nucleotides align to TRBD1. Germline V gene data show CDR1 as SGDLS and CDR2 as YYNGEE. V shed 1 base and J 7 bases; nucleotides not matched to a gene: 4. CDR3 length: 13 amino acids. The CDR3 region is CASSVQGGGGYTF. CDR3 in DNA: TGTGCCAGCAGCGTACAGGGGGGTGGTGGCTACACCTTC.

CDR3: CASSGTSVHNEQFF. The CDR3 DNA reads TGTGCCAGCAGTGGGACTAGCGTACACAATGAGCAGTTCTTC. The chain recombines TRBV7-8 with TRBJ2-1, with 10 bases lining up with TRBD2. The length of the CDR3 is 14 residues. J lost 5 bases, V lost 6 bases, and 4 bases had no gene match. CDR1 and CDR2 (germline): SGHVS, FQNEAQ.

This sequence joins TRBV6-1 and TRBJ2-3, with D perhaps TRBD2 (6 bases). This CDR3 comprises 16 residues. Trimming cost V 4 bases and J 0 bases, with 14 bases left between them. The V gene's germline CDR1 is MNHNS and CDR2 SASEGT. CDR3 bases: TGTGCCAGCAGTGCTTACCGGGAGAAAAGCACAGATACGCAGTATTTT. Encoded protein: CASSAYREKSTDTQYF.

The rearrangement joins TRBV2 to TRBJ2-2, with D maybe TRBD1 (8 bases). Per germline, CDR1 SNHLY and CDR2 FYNNEI. The germline V and J ends were trimmed by 7 bases and 4 bases, with 10 bases remaining between them. The CDR3 spans 13 residues. The CDR3 reads CASNRGGTGELFF. The DNA for the CDR3 is TGTGCCAGCAACAGGGGGGGCACCGGGGAGCTGTTTTTT.

The V call is TRBV9, the J call TRBJ1-1, with D perhaps matching TRBD1 (6 bases). Trimming took 0 bases from V and 2 from J, leaving 17 bases between them. Germline-derived CDR1 and CDR2 are SGDLS and YYNGEE. The CDR3 runs 17 residues. CDR3 sequence (DNA): TGTGCCAGCAGCGTAGGAAGGGGGAGACACCTAAACACTGAAGCTTTCTTT. This translates into CASSVGRGRHLNTEAFF.

The chain is built from TRBV4-1 and TRBJ1-2; 8 positions agree with TRBD1. In germline, CDR1 is MGHRA, CDR2 YSYEKL. V was clipped by 3 bases and J by 4 bases; unmatched bases: 7. This CDR3 region has 15 residues. The CDR3 spells CASSQRQGISYGYTF. CDR3 sequence (DNA): TGCGCCAGCAGCCAGCGACAGGGGATCTCCTATGGCTACACCTTC.

The rearrangement uses TRBV11-2 and TRBJ2-3; 9 bases agree with TRBD2. The CDR3 sequence is 15 residues long. Germline V gives CDR1 SGHAT, CDR2 FQNNGV. With V trimmed by 5 bases and J by 2 bases, 5 bases remained unmatched. This chain's CDR3 is CASSKLAGPTDTQYF. The CDR3 nucleotides are TGTGCCAGCAGCAAGCTAGCGGGGCCCACAGATACGCAGTATTTT.